Presented here are 12 T cell receptor beta chains from one specimen sequenced in a study of shared clonotypes between healthy human individuals. Sequencing used immunoSEQ multiplex PCR; TCRdb keeps in-frame clones, though not all of them. Of some 1.5 million clones in the sample, more than 95% were seen once. Sequencing was carried out using naive CD4+ T cells sorted from blood. Subset specified: CD45RA+ positively selected. Receptors were obtained from a man younger than 40 in good health.

This chain joins TRBV6-5 and TRBJ1-1, with a possible D match to TRBD1 (5 bases). In germline, CDR1 is MNHEY, CDR2 SVGAGI. Trimming took off 2 bases at V and 6 bases at J, with 13 bases between the two ends. This CDR3 region has 14 residues. In DNA form, the CDR3 reads TGTGCCAGCAGTTACACGGGGCAGGTGGCTGAAGCTTTCTTT. It encodes CASSYTGQVAEAFF.

The chain is built from TRBV5-1 and TRBJ2-3; D gene ambiguous. Trimming cost V 0 bases and J 5 bases, with 10 bases left between them. The CDR3 has 14 amino acids. Germline V lookup: CDR1 SGHRS, CDR2 YFSETQ. As DNA, the CDR3 is TGCGCCAGCAGCTTGGGGCCCTTGGGAGATACGCAGTATTTT. As protein: CASSLGPLGDTQYF.

This CDR3 is CASSDGTGGLEQFF. The CDR3 coding sequence is TGCGCCAGCAGCGACGGGACAGGGGGCCTTGAGCAGTTCTTC. The chain employs TRBV5-1 and TRBJ2-1; 12 nucleotides line up with TRBD1. The CDR3 totals 14 residues. Germline V lookup: CDR1 SGHRS, CDR2 YFSETQ. V shed 4 bases and J 9 bases; nucleotides not matched to a gene: 5.

The rearrangement uses TRBV15 and TRBJ1-5; D gene unclear. This CDR3 has 12 amino acids. The V gene's germline CDR1 is LNHNV and CDR2 YYDKDF (reference sequence). V dropped 3 bases and J dropped 7 bases, with 7 bases sitting between them. In DNA, the CDR3 is TGTGCCACCAGCAGGGTGAGGCAGCCCCAGCATTTT. Amino acids: CATSRVRQPQHF.

Concerning this clone itself: Sequence at one end of the junction differs from germline and may be a read error. The chain is built from TRBV6-1 and TRBJ1-1; weak D call: TRBD1 (5 bases). This CDR3 is 14 amino acids long. The germline V gene has CDR1 MNHNS and CDR2 SASEGT. The CDR3 DNA reads TGTGCCAGCAGTGAAGTGCCAGGGAACGCTGAAGCTTTCTTT. Translation gives CASSEVPGNAEAFF.

In the case of this clone: The sample contains more than one DNA sequence encoding this CDR3. V usage is TRBV18 and J usage is TRBJ2-3, with D perhaps matching TRBD1 (6 bases). V was pared by 3 bases and J by 3 bases, with 10 bases between. The germline gives CDR1 KGHSH, CDR2 LQKENI. The CDR3 spans 14 residues. The CDR3: CASSPSGDTDTQYF. The CDR3 coding sequence is TGTGCCAGCTCACCTTCAGGGGATACAGATACGCAGTATTTT.

The CDR3 protein is CASSQGGATGRWEKLFF. The CDR3 DNA reads as TGCGCCAGCAGCCAAGGGGGGGCTACAGGGAGATGGGAAAAACTGTTTTTT. The rearrangement links TRBV4-3 to TRBJ1-4, with a weak D call TRBD1 (6 bases). Germline assignment: CDR1 LGHNA and CDR2 YSLEER. There are 17 residues in the CDR3. The ends were cut back, 1 base at V and 8 bases at J, with 20 bases in the middle.

The V and J genes are TRBV28 and TRBJ2-7; no clear D. Trimming pared 6 bases from V and 6 bases from J, leaving 9 bases between. CDR3 length: 11 amino acids. Germline V lookup: CDR1 MDHEN, CDR2 SYDVKM. CDR3 sequence reads: CASSLTSEQYF. CDR3 nucleotides: TGTGCCAGCAGCCTCACCTCCGAGCAGTACTTC.

This clone showed up just once. The CDR3 reads CASSSRDLTNTGELFF. The CDR3 DNA follows: TGTGCCAGCAGTTCGCGGGACCTAACGAACACCGGGGAGCTGTTTTTT. V is TRBV5-5 and J is TRBJ2-2; the D gene is possibly TRBD2 (6 bases). Trimming stripped 5 bases from V and 0 bases from J, with 14 bases between. This CDR3 is built from 16 residues. Germline V CDR1 and CDR2: SGHKS, YYEKEE (reference sequence).

CDR3 loop: CASNNGRGRPGELFF. The CDR3 DNA reads TGTGCCAGCAACAATGGGAGGGGGCGCCCCGGGGAGCTGTTTTTT. The chain carries TRBV27 and TRBJ2-2, with D perhaps given as TRBD1 or TRBD2 (7 bases each). Trimming shortened V by 7 bases and J by 6 bases, and 18 bases separated the two germline ends. This CDR3 region has 15 residues. Germline CDR1 reads MNHEY; CDR2 reads SMNVEV (reference sequence).

This sequence joins TRBV6-6 and TRBJ2-5; 8 nucleotides agree with TRBD1. CDR3 size: 14 residues. CDR1 and CDR2 (germline): MNHNY, SVGAGI (reference sequence). V lost 6 bases to trimming and J lost 7 bases; unmatched junction nucleotides: 10. Written as DNA, the CDR3 is TGTGCCAGCAGGGTCTCAGGGGGCGTTGGGACCCAGTACTTC. Protein sequence: CASRVSGGVGTQYF.

This clone was observed once. The V gene is TRBV6-5, the J gene TRBJ2-7; D perhaps matches TRBD1 (6 bases). The V end was cut by 0 bases, the J end by 4 bases, with 13 bases between. Germline CDR1 is MNHEY and CDR2 is SVGAGI. The CDR3 has 15 amino acids. CDR3 in amino acids: CASSYSTGPPYEQYF. DNA for the CDR3: TGTGCCAGCAGTTACTCGACAGGACCTCCATACGAGCAGTACTTC.